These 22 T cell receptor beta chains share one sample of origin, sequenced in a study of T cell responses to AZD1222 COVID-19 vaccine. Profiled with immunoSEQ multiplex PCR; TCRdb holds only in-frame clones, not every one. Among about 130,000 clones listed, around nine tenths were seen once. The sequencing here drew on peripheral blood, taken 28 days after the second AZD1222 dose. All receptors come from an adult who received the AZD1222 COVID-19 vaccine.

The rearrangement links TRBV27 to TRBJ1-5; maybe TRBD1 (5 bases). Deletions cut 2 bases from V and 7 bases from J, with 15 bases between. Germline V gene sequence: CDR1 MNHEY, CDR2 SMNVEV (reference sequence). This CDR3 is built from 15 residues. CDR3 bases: TGTGCCAGCAGTTTACAGGCAGGGAATGGGCAGCCCCAGCATTTT. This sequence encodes CASSLQAGNGQPQHF.

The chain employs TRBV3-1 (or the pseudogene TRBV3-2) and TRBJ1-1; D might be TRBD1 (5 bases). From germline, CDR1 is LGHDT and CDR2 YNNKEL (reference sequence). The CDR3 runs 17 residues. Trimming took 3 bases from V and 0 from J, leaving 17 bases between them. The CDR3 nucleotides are TGTGCCAGCAGCCAGTCCGGGGCCCGCCTCATGAACACTGAAGCTTTCTTT. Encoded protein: CASSQSGARLMNTEAFF.

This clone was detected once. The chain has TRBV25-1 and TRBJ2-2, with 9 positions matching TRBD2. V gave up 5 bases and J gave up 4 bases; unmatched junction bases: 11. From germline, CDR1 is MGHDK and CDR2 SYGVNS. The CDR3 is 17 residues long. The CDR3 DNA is TGTGCCAGCAGTAAAAGCGGGGGGCTACCGGGCACCGGGGAGCTGTTTTTT. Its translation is CASSKSGGLPGTGELFF.

This CDR3 is CASTNPRRNNQPQHF. The CDR3 region has the DNA TGTGCCAGTACCAATCCCCGTAGAAACAATCAGCCCCAGCATTTT. The chain recombines TRBV19 with TRBJ1-5; D is ambiguous. V was shortened by 7 bases and J by 3 bases, with 16 bases between the two germline ends. The CDR3 extends over 15 amino acids. Germline V gene sequence: CDR1 LNHDA, CDR2 SQIVND (reference sequence). Based on the CDR3 plus reference TRBV19 and TRBJ1-5, the full variable domain is DGGITQSPKYLFRKEGQNVTLSCEQNLNHDAMYWYRQDPGQGLRLIYYSQIVNDFQKGDIAEGYSVSREKKESFPLTVTSAQKNPTAFYLCASTNPRRNNQPQHFGDGTRLSIL.

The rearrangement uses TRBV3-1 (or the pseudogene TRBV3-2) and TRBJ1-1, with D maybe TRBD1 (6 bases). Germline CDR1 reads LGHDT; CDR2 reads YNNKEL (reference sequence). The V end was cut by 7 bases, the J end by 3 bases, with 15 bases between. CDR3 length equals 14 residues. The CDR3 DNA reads TGTGCCAGCACCCGAGGACAGTGGGACACTGAAGCTTTCTTT. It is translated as CASTRGQWDTEAFF.

CDR3 loop: CASSASGGASETQYF. DNA of the CDR3: TGTGCCAGTAGTGCTAGCGGGGGGGCATCAGAGACCCAGTACTTC. This chain connects TRBV19 to TRBJ2-5; 12 bases are a match to TRBD2. Germline V gene sequence: CDR1 LNHDA, CDR2 SQIVND (reference sequence). V was clipped by 5 bases and J by 4 bases; unmatched bases: 5. The CDR3 runs to 15 residues.

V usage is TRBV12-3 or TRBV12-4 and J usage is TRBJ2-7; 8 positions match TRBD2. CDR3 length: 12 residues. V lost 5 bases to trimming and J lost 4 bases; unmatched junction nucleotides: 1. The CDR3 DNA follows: TGTGCCAGCAGTCCGGGAGGGTACGAGCAGTACTTC. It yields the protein CASSPGGYEQYF.

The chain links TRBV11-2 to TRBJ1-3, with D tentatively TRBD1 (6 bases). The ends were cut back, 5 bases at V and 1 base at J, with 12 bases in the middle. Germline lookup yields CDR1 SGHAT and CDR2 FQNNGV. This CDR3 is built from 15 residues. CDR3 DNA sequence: TGTGCCAGCAGCCCCGCCGGGACATCTGGAAACACCATATATTTT. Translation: CASSPAGTSGNTIYF.

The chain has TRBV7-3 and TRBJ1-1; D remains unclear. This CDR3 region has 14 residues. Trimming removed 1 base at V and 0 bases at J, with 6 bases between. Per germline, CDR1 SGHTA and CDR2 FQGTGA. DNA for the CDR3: TGTGCCAGCAGCTTAAAAGGTATGAACACTGAAGCTTTCTTT. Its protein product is CASSLKGMNTEAFF. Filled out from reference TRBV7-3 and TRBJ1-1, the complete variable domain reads GAGVSQTPSNKVTEKGKYVELRCDPISGHTALYWYRQSLGQGPEFLIYFQGTGAADDSGLPNDRFFAVRPEGSVSTLKIQRTERGDSAVYLCASSLKGMNTEAFFGQGTRLTVV.

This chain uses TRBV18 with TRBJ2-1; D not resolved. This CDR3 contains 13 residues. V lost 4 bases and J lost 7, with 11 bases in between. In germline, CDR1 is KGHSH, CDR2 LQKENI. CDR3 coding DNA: TGTGCCAGCTCACTTGACATGGGGAATGAGCAGTTCTTC. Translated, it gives CASSLDMGNEQFF.

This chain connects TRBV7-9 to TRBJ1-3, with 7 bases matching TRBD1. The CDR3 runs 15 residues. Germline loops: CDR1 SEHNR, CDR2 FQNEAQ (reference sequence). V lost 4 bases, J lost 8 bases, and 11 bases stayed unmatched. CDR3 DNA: TGTGCCAGCAGCTCACTGACAGGGAAGTCGGACACCATATATTTT. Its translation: CASSSLTGKSDTIYF.

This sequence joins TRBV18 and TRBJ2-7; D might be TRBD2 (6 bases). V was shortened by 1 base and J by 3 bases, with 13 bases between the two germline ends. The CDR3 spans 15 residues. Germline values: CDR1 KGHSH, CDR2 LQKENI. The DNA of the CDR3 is TGTGCCAGCTCACCACGGTATAGCGGAGTCTACGAGCAGTACTTC. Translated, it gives CASSPRYSGVYEQYF.

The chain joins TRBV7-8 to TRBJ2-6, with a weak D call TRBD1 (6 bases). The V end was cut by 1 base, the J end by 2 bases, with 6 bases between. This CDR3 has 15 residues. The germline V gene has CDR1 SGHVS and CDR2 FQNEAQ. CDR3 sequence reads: CASSLEGAGANVLTF. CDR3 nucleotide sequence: TGTGCCAGCAGCTTAGAGGGGGCTGGGGCCAACGTCCTGACTTTC.

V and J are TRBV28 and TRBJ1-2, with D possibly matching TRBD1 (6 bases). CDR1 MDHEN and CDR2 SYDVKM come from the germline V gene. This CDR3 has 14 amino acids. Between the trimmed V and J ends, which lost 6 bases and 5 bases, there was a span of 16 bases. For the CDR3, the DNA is TGTGCCAGCAGATTGTCGGGCAGGGGTTATGGCTACACCTTC. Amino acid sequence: CASRLSGRGYGYTF.

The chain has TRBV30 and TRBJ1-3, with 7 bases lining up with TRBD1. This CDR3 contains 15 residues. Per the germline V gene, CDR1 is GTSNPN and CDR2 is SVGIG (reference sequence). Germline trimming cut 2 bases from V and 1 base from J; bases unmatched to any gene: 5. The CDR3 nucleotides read TGTGCCTGGAGTACGTCCAGGGGGTCTGGAAACACCATATATTTT. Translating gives CAWSTSRGSGNTIYF.

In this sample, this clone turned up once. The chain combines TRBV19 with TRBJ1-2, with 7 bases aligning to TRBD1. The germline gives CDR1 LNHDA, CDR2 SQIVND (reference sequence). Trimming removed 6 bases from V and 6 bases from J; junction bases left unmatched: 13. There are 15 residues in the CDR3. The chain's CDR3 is CASSPPLTGWHGYTF. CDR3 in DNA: TGTGCCAGTAGCCCACCTTTGACAGGGTGGCATGGCTACACCTTC.

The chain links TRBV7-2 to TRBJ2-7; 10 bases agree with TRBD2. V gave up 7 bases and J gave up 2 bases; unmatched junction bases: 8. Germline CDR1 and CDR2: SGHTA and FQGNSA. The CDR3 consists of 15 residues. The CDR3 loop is CASTSASGGTYEQYF. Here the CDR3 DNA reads TGTGCCAGCACCTCCGCTAGCGGGGGAACCTACGAGCAGTACTTC.

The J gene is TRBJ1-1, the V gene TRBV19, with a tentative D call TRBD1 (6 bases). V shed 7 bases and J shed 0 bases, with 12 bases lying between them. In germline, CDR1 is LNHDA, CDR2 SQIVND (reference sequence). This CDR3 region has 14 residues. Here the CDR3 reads CASTPGGLNTEAFF. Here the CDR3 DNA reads TGTGCCAGTACCCCCGGGGGCCTGAACACTGAAGCTTTCTTT.

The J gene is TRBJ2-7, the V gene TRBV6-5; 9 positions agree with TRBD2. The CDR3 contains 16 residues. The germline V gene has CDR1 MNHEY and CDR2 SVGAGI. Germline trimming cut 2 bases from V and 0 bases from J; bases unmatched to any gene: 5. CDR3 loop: CASSYTHSGSSYEQYF. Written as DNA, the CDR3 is TGTGCCAGCAGTTACACACATAGCGGGAGCTCCTACGAGCAGTACTTC.

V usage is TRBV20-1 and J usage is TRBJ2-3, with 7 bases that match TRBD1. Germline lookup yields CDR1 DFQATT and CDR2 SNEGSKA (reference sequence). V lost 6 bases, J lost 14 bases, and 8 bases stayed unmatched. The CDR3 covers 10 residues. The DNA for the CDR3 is TGCAGTGCAGCCGGGACAGCTCGGTATTTT. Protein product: CSAAGTARYF.

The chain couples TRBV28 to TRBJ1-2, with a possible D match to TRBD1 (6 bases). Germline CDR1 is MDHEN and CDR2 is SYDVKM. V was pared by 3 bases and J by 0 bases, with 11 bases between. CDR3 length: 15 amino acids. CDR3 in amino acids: CASSFPTGSNYGYTF. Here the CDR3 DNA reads TGTGCCAGCAGTTTCCCGACAGGTTCTAACTATGGCTACACCTTC.

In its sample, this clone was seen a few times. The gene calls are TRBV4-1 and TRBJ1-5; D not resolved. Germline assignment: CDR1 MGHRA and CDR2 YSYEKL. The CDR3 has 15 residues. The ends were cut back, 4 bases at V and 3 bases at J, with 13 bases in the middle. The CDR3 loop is CASSLSWGYNQPQHF. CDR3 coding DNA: TGCGCCAGCAGCCTCTCTTGGGGTTACAATCAGCCCCAGCATTTT.